A selection of T cell receptor beta chains follows, all from one sample in a study of OX40 agonist ivuxolimab in advanced cancers. Method: immunoSEQ multiplex PCR; TCRdb's copy keeps in-frame clones and lacks some. The sample includes about 32,000 clones, 85% to 95% of them seen just once. The material was CD4+ or CD8+ T cells sorted from blood, obtained in a trial of the OX40 agonist ivuxolimab. The receptors originated from an adult with an advanced solid tumor such as melanoma, head and neck, liver or kidney cancer. Both conserved end residues are trimmed from each CDR3. Each record gives: J gene, V gene, D gene, CDR3 protein. D genes are given only for firm matches.

TRBJ1-5 TRBV19 - ASTLAFNQPQH
TRBJ2-1 TRBV27 TRBD2 ASSLTVVLAVQYNEQF
TRBJ2-1 TRBV13 TRBD2 ASSTLADQSYNEQF
TRBJ1-1 TRBV16 - ASTREVNTEVF
TRBJ1-2 TRBV4-1 - ASSQDNSLLYGYT
TRBJ2-5 TRBV11-3 - ASSLTNTPKRTQY
TRBJ2-3 TRBV7-6 TRBD2 ASSLYPPRLAGGPTDTQY
TRBJ2-1 TRBV25-1 - ASSESGRLLNEQF
TRBJ2-1 TRBV4-2 - ASSRGSHNEQF
TRBJ1-6 TRBV7-2 - ASSLLFPLTYNSPLH
TRBJ2-7 TRBV9 - ASSPAGSYEQY
TRBJ2-7 TRBV7-8 TRBD1 ASSLMGRGSGEQY
TRBJ1-3 TRBV4-2 - ASSQDMRGPSGNTIY
TRBJ1-4 TRBV7-6 - ASSLRGARNEKLF
TRBJ1-4 TRBV4-2 - ASSDLMRGRDEKLF
TRBJ1-2 TRBV7-9 - ASSSPWTADYGYT
TRBJ2-1 TRBV11-2 - ASSSQGPNEQF